This TCR beta chain was found in a study of blood T cell repertoires in COVID-19. Study-level information: Specimens from acute and convalescent COVID-19 originated in the United States, Italy and Spain. PBMCs, B-cell-depleted T cells, or T cells were the source of the cDNA or gDNA that made up the material.

The method was immunoSEQ multiplex PCR; TCRdb's version includes in-frame clones alone and lacks a portion of them. The sample records around 95,000 clones, about nine tenths being singletons. V gave up 0 bases and J gave up 8 bases, with 19 bases separating them. There are 16 residues in the CDR3. CDR1 MGHRA and CDR2 YSYEKL come from the germline V gene. Material for sequencing was peripheral blood. The rearrangement uses TRBV4-1 and TRBJ2-5; perhaps TRBD2 as D (6 bases). The clonotype comes from a man aged 45-60 years with acute or convalescent COVID-19. The CDR3 coding sequence is TGCGCCAGCAGCCAAGATTCAGGAGGGAACAAGAGAACCCAGTACTTC. This sequence encodes CASSQDSGGNKRTQYF.